This T cell receptor beta chain came from a study of CD8 T cells in ankylosing spondylitis listed by TCRdb under 2017. Background on the whole study: T cell receptor beta repertoires were profiled in healthy donors and ankylosing spondylitis patients so that disease-linked TCR variants could be found. The full study cohort comprised 25 ankylosing spondylitis patients and 85 to 120 healthy donors. Peripheral blood samples were taken, and synovial fluid was additionally collected from ankylosing spondylitis patients. The full study reports these points: Some motif variants had previously been reported in the synovial fluid and blood of reactive arthritis patients, which suggests shared mechanisms of disease initiation. A TCR beta motif made up of eight or nine highly homologous amino acid variants appeared to be characteristic of blood from ankylosing spondylitis patients. The disease-linked clones were reported to be significantly enriched in matched synovial fluid samples from ankylosing spondylitis patients. In peripheral blood, the disease-linked clones were found at relatively low frequencies and had a CD8+ phenotype.

This clonotype showed up many times. Its recognized antigen is unknown. Base-call qualities are not available, and no considerably larger clone is one nucleotide away. Cut back by 6 bases and 2 bases, the V and J ends lie 14 bases apart. CDR3 length: 14 amino acids, cysteine to phenylalanine. CDR3 DNA only is kept here, 42 bases in frame from base 1. CDR1 and CDR2, per the germline V gene, are MNHNS and SASEGT. TCRdb names Illumina HiSeq 2500 as the instrument used. TCR beta libraries were prepared by quantitative 5'-RACE with molecular barcodes. The paper's data handling went like this. A new computational method based on a probabilistic model of VDJ rearrangement was used to identify disease-linked TCR variants. TCRdb passed the public sequencing reads through fastp at Q25 and MiXCR, retaining productive beta sequences. Rows with a matching CDR3 protein are joined into one entry that keeps the most common DNA and genes. The V and J calls were not made by the authors but by TCRdb's processing. This sample holds 200,000 to 250,000 distinct CDR3 sequences; 9.5% to 12% were observed only once. The ten largest clones capture less than 7% of the sample.

The TCR sequence derives from a male donor with ankylosing spondylitis or in good health (not recorded which). Sample: blood, either unsorted or a sorted T cell fraction (not recorded which). The rearrangement joined TRBV6-1 to TRBJ2-7; TRBD2 is a possible D gene, resting on 6 matching bases. The DNA sequence follows: TGTGCCAGCAGAGACGGAGGGTCCACCTACGAGCAGTACTTC. The resulting protein is CASRDGGSTYEQYF.